What follows describes a single TCR beta chain. The authors' processing: Amplified reference gene primers provided the basis for estimating nucleated cell counts. The method was immunoSEQ multiplex PCR; TCRdb's version includes in-frame clones alone and lacks a portion of them. The V and J calls and clone size come from that table; D and trimming were worked out from the DNA. The table shows fewer than 350,000 clones, with almost 90% occurring only once. The data are from a study of blood T cell repertoires in COVID-19. Turning to the study itself: The study drew acute and convalescent COVID-19 samples from the United States, Italy and Spain.

Assignments of participants to cohorts depended upon their own reported clinical history. This CDR3 spans 16 amino acids. Germline CDR1 MGHRA, CDR2 YSYEKL. V was cut by 3 bases and J by 7 bases, with 18 bases left in between. The sample taken for sequencing was PBMCs or T cells enriched from blood (not recorded which). The genes are TRBV4-1 and TRBJ1-4; D not certain. This clonotype was sampled from a woman between 18 and 30 years old with acute COVID-19. This CDR3 is CASSQGDERESEKLFF. The CDR3 DNA is TGCGCCAGCAGCCAGGGCGACGAGCGGGAGAGTGAAAAACTGTTTTTT.